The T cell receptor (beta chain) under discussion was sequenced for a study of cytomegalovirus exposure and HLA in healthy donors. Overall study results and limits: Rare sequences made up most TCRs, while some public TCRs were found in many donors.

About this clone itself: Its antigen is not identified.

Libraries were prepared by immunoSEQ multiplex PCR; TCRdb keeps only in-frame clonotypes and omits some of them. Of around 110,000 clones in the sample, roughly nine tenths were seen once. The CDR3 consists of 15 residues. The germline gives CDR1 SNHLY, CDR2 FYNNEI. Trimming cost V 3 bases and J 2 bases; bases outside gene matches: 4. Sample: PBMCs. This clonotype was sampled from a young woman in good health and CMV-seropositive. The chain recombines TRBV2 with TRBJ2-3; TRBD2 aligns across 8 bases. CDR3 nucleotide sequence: TGTGCCAGCAGTGATACAGCGGGGGCCACAGATACGCAGTATTTT. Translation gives CASSDTAGATDTQYF.